This T cell receptor beta chain was obtained from a study of blood T cell repertoires in COVID-19. Some clones are missing from TCRdb's copy, which holds only in-frame ones; the method was immunoSEQ multiplex PCR. This sample has approximately 220,000 clones, with 84% found just once. What was sequenced was PBMCs or T cells enriched from blood (not recorded which). The sequence was obtained from a woman aged 40 to 50 who had recovered from COVID-19.

CDR3 coding DNA: TGTGCCAGCAACCTAGCGGGAGGCCCTTCCTACGAGCAGTACTTC. As protein: CASNLAGGPSYEQYF. This chain uses TRBV27 with TRBJ2-7, with TRBD2 matching 11 bases. Trimming at V came to 7 bases and at J to 1 base, leaving 6 bases not matched to a gene. CDR3 length: 15 amino acids. The germline gives CDR1 MNHEY, CDR2 SMNVEV (reference sequence).